This TCR beta chain was observed in a study of blood T cell repertoires in COVID-19 (TCRdb year 2020). Notes on the research overall: The collaborator samples originated in the United States, Italy and Spain and spanned the acute and convalescent phases of COVID-19. The repertoires were released in a freely available public database intended as a resource for research on the immune response to SARS-CoV-2. The prospective study material was composed of cDNA or gDNA derived from T cells, B-cell-depleted T cells, or PBMCs. The samples were drawn from two sources: the first 160 participants of the ongoing ImmuneRACE study, and some 1,300 subjects contributed by 6 global collaborators. HLA class I and class II types, where available, came from metadata supplied by the sample provider rather than from assay-based typing. The dataset comprised deeply sampled blood TCRbeta repertoires from subjects exposed to, actively infected with, or recovered from COVID-19. Sample metadata almost always included a de-identified subject ID, COVID-19 status, age in years and sex.

Taken from the germline V gene (reference sequence), the CDR1 and CDR2 loops are LNHDA and SQIVND. The CDR3 has 15 amino acids, counting the end cysteine and phenylalanine. Just the 45-base CDR3 DNA is kept, in frame starting at base 1. Cut back by 3 bases and 2 bases, the V and J ends lie 12 bases apart. Collaborating institutions collected whole blood in K2EDTA tubes following their own protocols. For TCRbeta analysis, collaborators shipped samples in one of three forms: frozen whole blood, isolated PBMCs, or DNA extracted from either of those sample types. Note on this clone: Its antigen is unknown. No base-level quality is on record; no much larger clone is a single base apart.

The immunoSEQ Assay, a bias-controlled multiplex PCR, was used to amplify TCRbeta CDR3 regions from genomic DNA. The authors' analysis ran thus. Nucleated cell counts per sample were estimated from amplification of reference gene primers within the assay. To quantify the absolute abundance of each unique TCRbeta CDR3 rearrangement, sequence reads were collapsed and filtered. For each sample, productive Simpson clonality was calculated as the square root of Simpson's diversity index across productive rearrangements. Sourced from immuneACCESS, this table was stored by TCRdb with only in-frame sequences that have V and J called. A share of the clones is absent; for the studies checked, an unresolved V gene accounts for under half, and the remainder has no known explanation. Clonal size and the V and J genes are those of that table, whereas D and trimming came from the DNA. Counted in this sample were some 200,000 clones; around 86% of them appeared once. The ten top clones hold about 6% of the sample.

What the study reported, not specific to this receptor: The quantity of clinical and demographic metadata differed by source and by participant and was supplied without curation.

This sequence originates from a woman aged 40 to 55 with acute or convalescent COVID-19. The sequenced material came from peripheral blood. The chain is assembled from TRBV19 and TRBJ2-3, and perhaps TRBD1 as D gene, on 5 matching bases. The CDR3 protein is CASSMLMTATDTQYF. The bases read TGTGCCAGTAGTATGCTGATGACAGCCACAGATACGCAGTATTTT.